This is a list of T cell receptor beta chains from one sample in a study of blood T cell repertoires in COVID-19. This table comes from immunoSEQ multiplex PCR, and its TCRdb copy is limited to in-frame clones, with some not included. The table shows some 350,000 clones, with around 84% occurring only once. The source material was peripheral blood. Every receptor here comes from a human donor in a cohort sampled during active COVID-19. CDR3s include the opening cysteine and the closing phenylalanine or tryptophan. A D gene is named only where the DNA matches it firmly. Where a row states a size, it is once, few, many or the class of an expanded clone; other rows omit it.

v_call	j_call	d_call	clone_size	cdr3_nt	cdr3_aa
TRBV6-5	TRBJ2-2	TRBD1	-	TGTGCCAGCAGTACGGACAGGGTGGGCGGGGAGCTGTTTTTT	CASSTDRVGGELFF
TRBV5-1	TRBJ2-5	TRBD1	-	TGCGCCAGCAGCTTGCAACAGGGGTTAGGGGAGACCCAGTACTTC	CASSLQQGLGETQYF
TRBV10-3	TRBJ2-2	-	-	TGTGCCAGCCAGGGCACCGGGGAGCTGTTTTTT	CASQGTGELFF
TRBV13	TRBJ2-1	TRBD2	-	TGTGCCAGCAGCCACCTAGAAGAGCGGGGGGACAATGAGCAGTTCTTC	CASSHLEERGDNEQFF
TRBV27	TRBJ2-7	TRBD2	-	TGTGCCAGCAGTCCTCGGACAGGGGGACTAGCGGGAGGGAATGGGGAGCAGTACTTC	CASSPRTGGLAGGNGEQYF
TRBV6-5	TRBJ2-7	-	medium-sized	TGTGCCAGCAGTCCCGGGACTCCTTACGAGCAGTACTTC	CASSPGTPYEQYF
TRBV6-6	TRBJ1-2	-	-	TGTGCCAGCAGTTACGGAGGGCCCTACACCTTC	CASSYGGPYTF
TRBV3-1/TRBV3-2	TRBJ2-5	TRBD1	once	TGTGCCAGCAGGGGGACAGGGGAATGGGAGACCCAGTACTTC	CASRGTGEWETQYF
TRBV7-9	TRBJ2-1	TRBD2	-	TGTGCCAGCAGCTCGACTAGCGGGAGTTTGAATGAGCAGTTCTTC	CASSSTSGSLNEQFF
TRBV4-1	TRBJ1-4	-	-	TGCGCCAGCAGCTTGGAGTTCTGGGAAAAACTGTTTTTT	CASSLEFWEKLFF
TRBV3-1/TRBV3-2	TRBJ2-7	TRBD1	-	TGTGCCAGCAGCCAAGACGCGGGACAGGGAAGCGAGCAGTACTTC	CASSQDAGQGSEQYF
TRBV9	TRBJ2-2	TRBD2	-	TGTGCCAGCAGCGTAAGGATAACTAGCGTGACCGGGGAGCTGTTTTTT	CASSVRITSVTGELFF
TRBV6-2/TRBV6-3	TRBJ2-2	-	-	TGTGCCAGCAGTTCCAGGGGTGGTGGCACCGGGGAGCTGTTTTTT	CASSSRGGGTGELFF
TRBV29-1	TRBJ1-2	-	once	TGCAGCGTTGAGAGGAGATCCCGTGGGGAGGGCTACACCTTC	CSVERRSRGEGYTF
TRBV7-9	TRBJ2-7	-	few	TGTGCCAGCAGCTTACCACCTTACACCTACGAGCAGTACTTC	CASSLPPYTYEQYF
TRBV2	TRBJ1-2	-	few	TGTGCCAGCAGTTCCAGGCCAGGGAACTATGGCTACACCTTC	CASSSRPGNYGYTF
TRBV6-2/TRBV6-3	TRBJ1-2	-	-	TGTGCCAGCAGTCATGACACCTACCGTGGCTACACCTTC	CASSHDTYRGYTF
TRBV15	TRBJ2-7	-	-	TGTGCCACCAGCAGAGGCCCGACAGATTCCTACGAGCAGTACTTC	CATSRGPTDSYEQYF
TRBV19	TRBJ2-7	-	-	TGTGCCAGTAGTTCGTCAGGGGATAACTACGAGCAGTACTTC	CASSSSGDNYEQYF
TRBV28	TRBJ1-5	TRBD1	few	TGTGCCAGCAGAGGGACAGCGCCCAATCAGCCCCAGCATTTT	CASRGTAPNQPQHF
TRBV5-1	TRBJ2-3	TRBD1	-	TGCGCCAGCAGCTTACTACAGGGGGATACGCAGTATTTT	CASSLLQGDTQYF
TRBV9	TRBJ1-4	-	-	TGTGCCAGCAGCGTAGACTCGGGGAATGAAAAACTGTTTTTT	CASSVDSGNEKLFF
TRBV4-2	TRBJ1-1	-	once	TGTGCCAGCAGCCAAGCTGTGAAGGACGGGGGAACTGAAGCTTTCTTT	CASSQAVKDGGTEAFF
TRBV3-1/TRBV3-2	TRBJ2-2	-	-	TGTGCCAGCAGCCAATTTATTAACACCGGGGAGCTGTTTTTT	CASSQFINTGELFF
TRBV21-1	TRBJ1-6	-	-	TGTGCCAGCAGCAAGTTAAGTAGCTCCTATAATTCACCCCTCCACTTT	CASSKLSSSYNSPLHF
TRBV5-4	TRBJ2-7	TRBD1	-	TGTGCCAGCAGAAAGCGACAGGGGGACGAGCAGTACTTC	CASRKRQGDEQYF
TRBV11-3	TRBJ1-2	-	few	TGTGCCAGCAGCCTTCCGGGGGGCGGTGGCTACACCTTC	CASSLPGGGGYTF
TRBV28	TRBJ1-2	TRBD1	-	TGTGCCAGCAGTTTAGGGGGACAGACTAACTATGGCTACACCTTC	CASSLGGQTNYGYTF
TRBV5-1	TRBJ2-3	-	-	TGCGCCAGCAGCTTGGTATCGGGTACCCACACAGATACGCAGTATTTT	CASSLVSGTHTDTQYF
TRBV30	TRBJ1-4	TRBD1	once	TGTGCCTGGGAGGGACAGGGGGGCGAAAAACTGTTTTTT	CAWEGQGGEKLFF
TRBV28	TRBJ2-7	-	-	TGTGCCAGCAGTTTTAGGGCGGGACCTACCTACGAGCAGTACTTC	CASSFRAGPTYEQYF